The TCR beta chain under discussion was sequenced for a study of PD-1 blockade in mismatch repair-deficient tumors. Background on the study: Patients had approximately 13 mismatch repair-deficient cancer types and were previously treated and progressing. Study findings and constraints: Tumor-resident clones, often undetectable pretreatment in blood, expanded then contracted after pembrolizumab.

V shed 5 bases, J shed 5 bases, and the junction held 11 bases outside the gene matches. CDR1 is LGHNT, CDR2 FRNRAP, per germline. This CDR3 contains 16 residues. Regarding this clone: Its antigen is as yet unknown.

Assay: immunoSEQ multiplex PCR; the TCRdb copy retains only in-frame clones and omits some. The table shows some 85,000 clones, with approximately 78% occurring only once. The starting material was peripheral blood, obtained 44 weeks after starting pembrolizumab. The chain combines TRBV12-5 with TRBJ2-1; 8 bases are a match to TRBD2. This receptor was taken from an adult with mismatch repair-deficient cancer. The CDR3 is CASGPPTSDPHNEQFF. In nucleotides, the CDR3 is TGTGCTAGTGGTCCCCCGACTAGCGATCCTCACAATGAGCAGTTCTTC.